The clone carrying this T cell receptor (beta chain) was seen just once. The data are from a study of CD8 T cells in Susac syndrome. This CDR3 has 15 residues. Trimming cost V 0 bases and J 2 bases, with 11 bases left between them. Germline CDR1 and CDR2: SGHRS and YFSETQ. Random hexamers were used to reverse transcribe an amount of about 0.45 to 1 ug RNA. An immunoSEQ multiplex PCR generated amplified TCR beta CDR3 products spanning 54 Vbeta and 13 Jbeta. TCRdb ran MiXCR on the immunoSEQ multiplex PCR reads and lists one entry per CDR3 protein. Of about 190,000 distinct CDR3 sequences listed, 90% to 95% were seen once; the top ten hold around 0.1%. TCR beta sequencing was performed on blood CD8+ and CD4+ T cells. Controls comprised healthy donors matched for age and sex. It was negative isolation that provided the CD8+ and CD4+ T cells, whereas TEMRA cells were enriched by FACS.

Sequencing input: CD4+ T cells from PBMCs. This clonotype was sampled from a human donor in good health. This chain joins TRBV5-1 and TRBJ1-1; perhaps TRBD1 as D (5 bases). This CDR3 reads CASSLEGRVNTEAFF. The CDR3 region has the DNA TGCGCCAGCAGCTTGGAAGGCAGGGTTAACACTGAAGCTTTCTTT.